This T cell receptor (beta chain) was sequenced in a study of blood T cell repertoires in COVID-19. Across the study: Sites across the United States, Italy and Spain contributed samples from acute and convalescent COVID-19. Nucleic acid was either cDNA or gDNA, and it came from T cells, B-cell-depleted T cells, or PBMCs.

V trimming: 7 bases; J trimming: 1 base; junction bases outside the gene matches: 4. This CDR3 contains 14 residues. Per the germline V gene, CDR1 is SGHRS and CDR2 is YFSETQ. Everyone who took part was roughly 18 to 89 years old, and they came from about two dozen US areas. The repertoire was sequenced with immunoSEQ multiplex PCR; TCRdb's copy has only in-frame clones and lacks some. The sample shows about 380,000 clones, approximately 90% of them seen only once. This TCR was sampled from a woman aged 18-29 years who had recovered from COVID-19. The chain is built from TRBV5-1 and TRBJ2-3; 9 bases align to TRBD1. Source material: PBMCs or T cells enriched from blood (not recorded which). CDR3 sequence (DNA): TGCGCCAGCGCGTGGACAGGGGGCACAGATACGCAGTATTTT. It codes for CASAWTGGTDTQYF.